The next 9 T cell receptor beta chains were all read from a single sample in a study of blood T cell repertoires in COVID-19. The protocol was immunoSEQ multiplex PCR, while the TCRdb copy is restricted to in-frame clones and leaves out a portion. The sample contains some 71,000 clones, 90% of which appear only once. Sequences were obtained from peripheral blood. The receptors originated from a middle-aged man with acute or convalescent COVID-19.

This sequence joins TRBV7-7 and TRBJ2-5; D gene ambiguous. This CDR3 contains 12 residues. Germline V gives CDR1 SSHAT, CDR2 FNYEAQ (reference sequence). Trimming left V 5 bases short and J 5 bases short, with 9 bases between. CDR3 sequence reads: CASSDSSETQYF. CDR3 bases: TGTGCCAGCAGCGACTCGTCTGAGACCCAGTACTTC.

The chain couples TRBV9 to TRBJ1-3; D gene uncertain. The CDR3 spans 16 residues. Germline values: CDR1 SGDLS, CDR2 YYNGEE. Trimming removed 0 bases at V and 2 bases at J, with 12 bases between. The CDR3 region has the DNA TGTGCCAGCAGCGTAGACGAGGCACGCGCTGGAAACACCATATATTTT. It is translated as CASSVDEARAGNTIYF.

The rearrangement uses TRBV5-6 and TRBJ2-7; D is undetermined. This CDR3 contains 12 residues. Germline lookup yields CDR1 SGHDT and CDR2 YYEEEE. V was trimmed by 0 bases and J by 4 bases, leaving 5 bases between them. The CDR3 reads CASSLDQYEQYF. The CDR3 bases are TGTGCCAGCAGCTTGGACCAGTACGAGCAGTACTTC.

The rearrangement uses TRBV11-3 and TRBJ2-3; D unresolved. The CDR3 totals 15 residues. Trimming removed 1 base from V and 4 bases from J, with 12 bases in between. CDR1 is SGHNT, CDR2 YENEEA, per germline. CDR3 DNA: TGTGCCAGCAGCTTAGGCGGTTACGTAGCAGATACGCAGTATTTT. It yields the protein CASSLGGYVADTQYF.

This chain uses TRBV9 with TRBJ2-5; 8 nucleotides line up with TRBD2. With V trimmed by 0 bases and J by 5 bases, 3 bases remained unmatched. This CDR3 contains 14 residues. Per germline, CDR1 SGDLS and CDR2 YYNGEE. The CDR3 coding sequence is TGTGCCAGCAGCGTAGAAGCGGGAGTTGAGACCCAGTACTTC. Translated: CASSVEAGVETQYF.

This chain connects TRBV19 to TRBJ2-1; maybe TRBD2 (5 bases). The CDR3 has 15 residues. Germline CDR1 reads LNHDA; CDR2 reads SQIVND (reference sequence). The V gene lost 2 bases and the J gene lost 6 bases, with 14 bases spanning the gap. In DNA form, the CDR3 reads TGTGCCAGTAGTATATCCGGGATAGTAGCCAATGAGCAGTTCTTC. Amino acid sequence: CASSISGIVANEQFF.

The V gene is TRBV3-1 (or the pseudogene TRBV3-2), the J gene TRBJ1-1, with D tentatively TRBD1 (5 bases). With 1 base removed from V and 5 bases from J, the gap between germline ends came to 8 bases. CDR1 and CDR2 (germline): LGHDT, YNNKEL (reference sequence). The CDR3 spans 13 residues. The CDR3 coding sequence is TGTGCCAGCAGCCAAGCGACAGCAACTGAAGCTTTCTTT. The encoded protein is CASSQATATEAFF.

This chain joins TRBV7-6 and TRBJ2-5, with 8 bases that match TRBD2. J gave up 0 bases and V 5 bases, and 2 bases lay outside the gene matches. The germline V gene encodes CDR1 SGHVS and CDR2 FNYEAQ. CDR3 size: 14 residues. The CDR3 protein is CASSRGLDQETQYF. CDR3 coding DNA: TGTGCCAGCAGCCGGGGACTAGACCAAGAGACCCAGTACTTC.

This chain connects TRBV7-9 to TRBJ1-5; no reliable D call. This CDR3 spans 14 amino acids. V was shortened by 5 bases and J by 0 bases, with 8 bases between the two germline ends. Germline values: CDR1 SEHNR, CDR2 FQNEAQ (reference sequence). CDR3: CASSTDNSNQPQHF. The CDR3 bases are TGTGCCAGCAGCACAGATAATAGCAATCAGCCCCAGCATTTT.